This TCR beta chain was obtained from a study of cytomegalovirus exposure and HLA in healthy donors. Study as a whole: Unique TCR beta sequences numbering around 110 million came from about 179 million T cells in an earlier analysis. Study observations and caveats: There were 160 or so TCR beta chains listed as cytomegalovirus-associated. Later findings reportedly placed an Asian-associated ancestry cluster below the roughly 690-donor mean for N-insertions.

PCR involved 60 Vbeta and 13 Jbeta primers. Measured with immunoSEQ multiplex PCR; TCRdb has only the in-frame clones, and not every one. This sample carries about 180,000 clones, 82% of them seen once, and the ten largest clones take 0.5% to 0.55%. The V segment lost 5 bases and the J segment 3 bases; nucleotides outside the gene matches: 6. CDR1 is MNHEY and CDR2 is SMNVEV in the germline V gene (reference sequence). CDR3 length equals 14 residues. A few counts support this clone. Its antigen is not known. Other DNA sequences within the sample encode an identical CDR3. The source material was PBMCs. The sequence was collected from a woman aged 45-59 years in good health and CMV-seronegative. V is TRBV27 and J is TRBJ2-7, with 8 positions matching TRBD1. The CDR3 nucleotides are TGTGCCAGCAGTCTAGGACAGGGTGGCTACGAGCAGTACTTC. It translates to CASSLGQGGYEQYF.